This TCR beta chain derives from a study of shared clonotypes between healthy human individuals. The length of the CDR3 is 15 residues. Trimming stripped 3 bases from V and 4 bases from J, with 12 bases between. Germline loops: CDR1 MNHEY, CDR2 SMNVEV (reference sequence). Notes on the study in general: Specimens sampled were limited to blood, with tissue repertoires likely differing.

Concerning this clone itself: Antigen: not known.

The table came from immunoSEQ multiplex PCR; TCRdb's copy has only in-frame clones and leaves some out. This table holds more than 400,000 clones, over 70% found once. The TCR comes from a woman between 35 and 50 years old in good health. Some clones in this sample may be carry-over from other donors' samples. Input material: PBMCs. The rearrangement links TRBV27 to TRBJ1-4; unclear D gene. The CDR3 reads CASSLRVGYNEKLFF. The CDR3 DNA is TGTGCCAGCAGTTTGAGGGTCGGATATAATGAAAAACTGTTTTTT.